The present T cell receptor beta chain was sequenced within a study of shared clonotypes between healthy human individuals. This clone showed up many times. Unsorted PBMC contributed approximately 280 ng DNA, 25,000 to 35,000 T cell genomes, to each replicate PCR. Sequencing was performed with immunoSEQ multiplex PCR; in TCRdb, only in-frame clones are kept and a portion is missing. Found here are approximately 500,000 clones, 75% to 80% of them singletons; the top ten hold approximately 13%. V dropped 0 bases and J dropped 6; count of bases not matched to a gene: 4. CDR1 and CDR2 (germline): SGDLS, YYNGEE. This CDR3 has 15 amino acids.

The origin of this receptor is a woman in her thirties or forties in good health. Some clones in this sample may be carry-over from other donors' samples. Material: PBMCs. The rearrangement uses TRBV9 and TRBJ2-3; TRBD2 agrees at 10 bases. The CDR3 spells CASSVVGAGGDTQYF. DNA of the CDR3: TGTGCCAGCAGCGTAGTCGGAGCGGGAGGGGATACGCAGTATTTT.